The present entry profiles one TCR beta chain with its context. The CDR3 has 14 amino acids. V shed 6 bases, J shed 1 base, and the junction held 5 bases outside the gene matches. This specimen comes from a study of T-cell reconstitution after alpha-beta-depleted transplantation in children. Molecular barcoding with unique molecular identifiers was used for the TCRbeta library. TCRdb called the PCR reads again in MiXCR, with one record for every CDR3 protein. The repertoire holds 640,000 or so distinct CDR3 sequences, with roughly 17% as singletons. This chain connects TRBV12-3 or TRBV12-4 to TRBJ2-5; 7 positions agree with TRBD1. The sequence derives from a human donor who donated a stem cell graft to a child with acute myeloid leukemia. The sequencing used PBMCs from the stem cell graft donor, collected from the stem cell graft. In nucleotides, the CDR3 is TGTGCCAGCAGCGACAGGGTGGGCCAAGAGACCCAGTACTTC. Protein: CASSDRVGQETQYF.